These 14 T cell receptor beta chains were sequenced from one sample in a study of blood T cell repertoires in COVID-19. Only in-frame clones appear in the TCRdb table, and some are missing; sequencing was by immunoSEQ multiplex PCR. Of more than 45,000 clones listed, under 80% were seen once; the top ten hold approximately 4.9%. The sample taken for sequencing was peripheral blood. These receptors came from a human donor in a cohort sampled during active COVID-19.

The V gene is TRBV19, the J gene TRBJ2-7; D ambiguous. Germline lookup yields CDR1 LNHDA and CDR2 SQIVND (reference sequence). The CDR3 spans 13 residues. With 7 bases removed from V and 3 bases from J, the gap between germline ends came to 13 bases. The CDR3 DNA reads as TGTGCCAGTACTCCCGGCCCGGGCTACGAGCAGTACTTC. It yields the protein CASTPGPGYEQYF.

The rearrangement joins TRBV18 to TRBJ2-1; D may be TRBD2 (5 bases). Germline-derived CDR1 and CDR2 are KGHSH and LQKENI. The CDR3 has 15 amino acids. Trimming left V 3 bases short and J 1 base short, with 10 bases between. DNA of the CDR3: TGTGCCAGCTCACCCGAACTAGTTTCCTACAATGAGCAGTTCTTC. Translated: CASSPELVSYNEQFF.

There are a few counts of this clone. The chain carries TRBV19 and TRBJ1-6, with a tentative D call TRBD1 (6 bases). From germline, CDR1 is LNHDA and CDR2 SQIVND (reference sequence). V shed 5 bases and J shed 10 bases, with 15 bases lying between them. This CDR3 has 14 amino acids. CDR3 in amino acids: CASSSQGAGSPLHF. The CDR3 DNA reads TGTGCCAGTAGTTCACAGGGAGCTGGATCACCCCTCCACTTT.

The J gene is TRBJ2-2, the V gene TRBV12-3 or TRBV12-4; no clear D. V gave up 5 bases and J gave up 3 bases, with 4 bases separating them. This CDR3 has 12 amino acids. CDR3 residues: CASSHYTGELFF. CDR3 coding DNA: TGTGCCAGCAGTCACTACACCGGGGAGCTGTTTTTT.

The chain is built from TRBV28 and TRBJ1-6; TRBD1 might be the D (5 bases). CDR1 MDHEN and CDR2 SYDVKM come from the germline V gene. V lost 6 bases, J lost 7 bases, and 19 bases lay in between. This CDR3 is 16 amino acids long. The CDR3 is CASSPYGSGQNSPLHF. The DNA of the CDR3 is TGTGCCAGCAGCCCTTATGGTTCAGGGCAAAATTCACCCCTCCACTTT.

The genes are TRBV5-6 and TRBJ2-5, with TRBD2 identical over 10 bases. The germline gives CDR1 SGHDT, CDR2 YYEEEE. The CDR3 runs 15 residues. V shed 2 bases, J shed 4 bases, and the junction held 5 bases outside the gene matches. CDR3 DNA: TGTGCCAGCAGCTTTGAGCGGGAGGGCACAGAGACCCAGTACTTC. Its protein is CASSFEREGTETQYF.

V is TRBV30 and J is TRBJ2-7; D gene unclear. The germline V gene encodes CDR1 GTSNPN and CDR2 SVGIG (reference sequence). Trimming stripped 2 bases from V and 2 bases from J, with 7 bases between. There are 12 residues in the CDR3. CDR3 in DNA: TGTGCCTGGAGTACCAGCGCCTACGAGCAGTACTTC. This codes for CAWSTSAYEQYF.

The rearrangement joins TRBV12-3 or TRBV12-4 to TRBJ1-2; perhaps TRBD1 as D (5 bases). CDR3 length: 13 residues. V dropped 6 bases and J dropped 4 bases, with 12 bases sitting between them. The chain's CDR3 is CASSPRGTYGYTF. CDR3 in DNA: TGTGCCAGCAGCCCCCGGGGGACCTATGGCTACACCTTC.

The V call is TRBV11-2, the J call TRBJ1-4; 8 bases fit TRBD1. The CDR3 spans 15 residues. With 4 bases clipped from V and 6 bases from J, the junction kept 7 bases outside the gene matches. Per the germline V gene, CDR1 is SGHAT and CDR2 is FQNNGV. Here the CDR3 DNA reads TGTGCCAGCAGCTCCTACCGGACAGGGTATGAAAAACTGTTTTTT. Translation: CASSSYRTGYEKLFF.

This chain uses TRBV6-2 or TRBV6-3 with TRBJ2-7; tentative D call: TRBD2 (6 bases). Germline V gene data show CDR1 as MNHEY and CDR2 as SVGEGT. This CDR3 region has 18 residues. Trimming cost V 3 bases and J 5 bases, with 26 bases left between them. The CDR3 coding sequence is TGTGCCAGCAGTTATTCCACGCCAGCGGGCACTTCTCCCCACGAGCAGTACTTC. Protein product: CASSYSTPAGTSPHEQYF.

The CDR3 protein is CASSRTQGWRETQYF. For the CDR3, the DNA is TGTGCCAGTAGTAGAACTCAGGGATGGCGAGAGACCCAGTACTTC. The chain combines TRBV19 with TRBJ2-5; TRBD1 is a possible D gene (5 bases). CDR1 LNHDA and CDR2 SQIVND come from the germline V gene (reference sequence). The CDR3 loop spans 15 amino acids. Trimming pared 4 bases from V and 4 bases from J, leaving 16 bases between.

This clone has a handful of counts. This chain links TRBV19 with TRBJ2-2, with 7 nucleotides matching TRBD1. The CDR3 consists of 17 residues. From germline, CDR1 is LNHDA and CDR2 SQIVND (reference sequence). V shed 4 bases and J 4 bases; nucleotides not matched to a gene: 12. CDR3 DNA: TGTGCCAGTAGTAAAGGGGGCCGAAGCGCCGGCACCGGGGAGCTGTTTTTT. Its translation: CASSKGGRSAGTGELFF.

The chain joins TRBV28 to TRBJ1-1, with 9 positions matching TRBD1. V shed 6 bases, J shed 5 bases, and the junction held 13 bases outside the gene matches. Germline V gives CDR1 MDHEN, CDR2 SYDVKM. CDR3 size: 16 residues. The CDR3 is CASRLPGTGRRTEAFF. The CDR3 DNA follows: TGTGCCAGCAGACTCCCCGGGACAGGGAGGAGGACTGAAGCTTTCTTT.

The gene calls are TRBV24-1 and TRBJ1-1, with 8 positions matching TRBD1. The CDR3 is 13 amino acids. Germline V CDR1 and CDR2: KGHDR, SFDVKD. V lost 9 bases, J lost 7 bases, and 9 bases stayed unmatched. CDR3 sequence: CATSRTGTGEAFF. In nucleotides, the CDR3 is TGTGCCACCTCCCGAACCGGGACAGGTGAAGCTTTCTTT.